Sequencing of this TCR beta chain was carried out in a study of long-term antiretroviral therapy in people with HIV. At survey level, the immunoSEQ assay was run in its v3.0 version. Libraries were prepared by immunoSEQ multiplex PCR; TCRdb keeps only in-frame clonotypes and omits some of them. Among 40,000 or so clones listed, roughly four fifths were seen once. In germline, CDR1 is SGHVS, CDR2 FQNEAQ. There are 14 residues in the CDR3. Between the trimmed V and J ends, which lost 5 bases and 7 bases, there was a span of 15 bases. The sequence derives from a man aged 18 to 29 with HIV. The sample in question was unsorted PBMCs, obtained 1 year after starting antiretroviral therapy. V and J are TRBV7-8 and TRBJ2-1; D unclear. The CDR3 nucleotides are TGTGCCAGCAGCCCCTGGGTTGACTCAAATGAGCAGTTCTTC. As protein: CASSPWVDSNEQFF.